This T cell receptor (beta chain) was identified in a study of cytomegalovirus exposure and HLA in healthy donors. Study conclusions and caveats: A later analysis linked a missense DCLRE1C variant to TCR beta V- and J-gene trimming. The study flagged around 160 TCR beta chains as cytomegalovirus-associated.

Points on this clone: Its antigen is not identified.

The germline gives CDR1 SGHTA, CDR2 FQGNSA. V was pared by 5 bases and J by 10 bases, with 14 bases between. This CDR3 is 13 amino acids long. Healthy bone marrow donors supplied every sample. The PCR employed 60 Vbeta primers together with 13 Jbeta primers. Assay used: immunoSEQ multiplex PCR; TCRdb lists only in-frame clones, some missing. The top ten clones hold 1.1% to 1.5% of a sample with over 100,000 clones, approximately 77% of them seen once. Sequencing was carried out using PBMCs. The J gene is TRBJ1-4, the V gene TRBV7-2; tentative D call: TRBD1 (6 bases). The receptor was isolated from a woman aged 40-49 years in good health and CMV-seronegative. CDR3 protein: CASSTEQGLKLFF. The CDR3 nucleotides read TGTGCCAGCAGCACCGAACAGGGTTTAAAACTGTTTTTT.